The 27 T cell receptor beta chains below come from one sample, sequenced in a study of OX40 agonist ivuxolimab in advanced cancers. Method: immunoSEQ multiplex PCR; TCRdb's copy keeps in-frame clones and lacks some. Seen here are about 66,000 clones, about 90% observed once, and the top ten hold about 0.31%. The input for sequencing was CD4+ or CD8+ T cells sorted from blood, taken in a trial of the OX40 agonist ivuxolimab. The receptor set was obtained from an adult with an advanced solid tumor such as melanoma, head and neck, liver or kidney cancer.

The V and J genes are TRBV18 and TRBJ1-3; 7 bases fit TRBD1. Trimming took 5 bases from V and 6 from J; bases not matched to a gene: 7. The CDR3 spans 14 residues. CDR1 is KGHSH, CDR2 LQKENI, per germline. The CDR3 reads CASSIRTGENTIYF. The CDR3 DNA reads TGTGCCAGCTCAATTCGGACAGGCGAAAACACCATATATTTT. Based on the CDR3 plus reference TRBV18 and TRBJ1-3, the full variable domain is NAGVMQNPRHLVRRRGQEARLRCSPMKGHSHVYWYRQLPEEGLKFMVYLQKENIIDESGMPKERFSAEFPKEGPSILRIQQVVRGDSAAYFCASSIRTGENTIYFGEGSWLTVV.

A single count supports this clone. The chain uses TRBV28 and TRBJ1-3; D may be TRBD1 (5 bases). This CDR3 region has 15 residues. Between the trimmed V and J ends, which lost 6 bases and 0 bases, there was a span of 12 bases. Germline CDR1 reads MDHEN; CDR2 reads SYDVKM. DNA of the CDR3: TGTGCCAGCAGGAAAGGGACCGCCTCTGGAAACACCATATATTTT. Its translation is CASRKGTASGNTIYF. Supplemented by reference TRBV28 and TRBJ1-3, the full variable domain reads DVKVTQSSRYLVKRTGEKVFLECVQDMDHENMFWYRQDPGLGLRLIYFSYDVKMKEKGDIPEGYSVSREKKERFSLILESASTNQTSMYLCASRKGTASGNTIYFGEGSWLTVV.

The DNA for the CDR3 is TGTGCCAGCAGCCCGGGACAGGGCCGAATCACAGATACGCAGTATTTT. Translated, it gives CASSPGQGRITDTQYF. The chain couples TRBV4-2 to TRBJ2-3; 9 bases are shared with TRBD1. CDR3 length: 16 amino acids. J lost 2 bases, V lost 4 bases, and 7 bases had no gene match. CDR1 and CDR2 (germline): LGHNA, YNFKEQ.

The V gene is TRBV30, the J gene TRBJ1-6; D gene ambiguous. Germline assignment: CDR1 GTSNPN and CDR2 SVGIG (reference sequence). The CDR3 covers 14 residues. V shed 0 bases and J shed 7 bases, with 10 bases lying between them. This CDR3 reads CAWSVIQKNSPLHF. As DNA, the CDR3 is TGTGCCTGGAGTGTAATTCAGAAGAATTCACCCCTCCACTTT.

The genes are TRBV6-6 and TRBJ1-1; D possibly corresponds to TRBD1 (6 bases). This CDR3 region has 14 residues. CDR1 is MNHNY, CDR2 SVGAGI, per germline (reference sequence). The germline V and J ends were trimmed by 11 bases and 1 base, with 17 bases remaining between them. As DNA, the CDR3 is TGTGCCGGCATCGGGGGGCAGGGGAACACTGAAGCTTTCTTT. Translating it yields CAGIGGQGNTEAFF.

The rearrangement joins TRBV28 to TRBJ1-2; D is unclear. Germline V gene data show CDR1 as MDHEN and CDR2 as SYDVKM. The V and J ends lost 7 bases and 4 bases respectively, with 10 bases between them. CDR3 size: 12 residues. The CDR3 nucleotides read TGTGCCAGCACCCTCACGGGCTATGGCTACACCTTC. Encoded protein: CASTLTGYGYTF.

This rearrangement joins TRBV27 to TRBJ1-6; TRBD1 might be the D (5 bases). The length of the CDR3 is 17 residues. Trimming stripped 6 bases from V and 8 bases from J, with 23 bases between. CDR1 is MNHEY, CDR2 SMNVEV, per germline (reference sequence). Here the CDR3 DNA reads TGTGCCAGCAGCACTTTAACCCTCCGGGGCTGGGATTCACCCCTCCACTTT. Its protein product is CASSTLTLRGWDSPLHF.

The V and J genes are TRBV2 and TRBJ2-5, with TRBD2 matching over 8 bases. CDR1 SNHLY and CDR2 FYNNEI come from the germline V gene. The length of the CDR3 is 14 residues. V dropped 4 bases and J dropped 5; count of bases not matched to a gene: 6. The CDR3 is CASSAGGGGETQYF. The CDR3 nucleotides read TGTGCCAGCAGTGCAGGTGGCGGGGGGGAGACCCAGTACTTC.

The J gene is TRBJ2-7, the V gene TRBV27; unclear D gene. The CDR3 spans 13 residues. CDR1 is MNHEY and CDR2 is SMNVEV in the germline V gene (reference sequence). Trimming pared 4 bases from V and 4 bases from J, leaving 11 bases between. As DNA, the CDR3 is TGTGCCAGCAGTTCCGTCGGCGATTACGAGCAGTACTTC. Amino acids: CASSSVGDYEQYF.

V and J are TRBV11-2 and TRBJ2-2, with unresolved D. From germline, CDR1 is SGHAT and CDR2 FQNNGV. The V and J ends lost 1 base and 6 bases respectively, with 9 bases between them. This CDR3 region has 14 residues. CDR3 amino acids: CASSLVRSPGELFF. CDR3 in DNA: TGTGCCAGCAGCTTAGTCCGGTCTCCCGGGGAGCTGTTTTTT.

The chain recombines TRBV9 with TRBJ2-2; D call uncertain. The germline V gene encodes CDR1 SGDLS and CDR2 YYNGEE. This CDR3 spans 14 amino acids. The V and J ends lost 0 bases and 2 bases respectively, with 5 bases between them. CDR3 amino acids: CASSVAANTGELFF. The CDR3 region has the DNA TGTGCCAGCAGCGTAGCAGCCAACACCGGGGAGCTGTTTTTT.

The rearrangement links TRBV27 to TRBJ2-3, with a weak D call TRBD2 (6 bases). V lost 8 bases and J 6 bases, leaving 18 bases between the germline ends. From germline, CDR1 is MNHEY and CDR2 SMNVEV (reference sequence). The CDR3 has 14 amino acids. CDR3 nucleotide sequence: TGTGCCAGCTCCTTTTTGGCTAGCGTCGATACGCAGTATTTT. Translated: CASSFLASVDTQYF.

This chain links TRBV6-5 with TRBJ2-3; 7 nucleotides line up with TRBD1. The junction had 5 bases not matched to a gene; V was cut back by 7 bases and J by 1 base. In germline, CDR1 is MNHEY, CDR2 SVGAGI. The CDR3 runs to 14 residues. The CDR3 DNA sequence: TGTGCCAGCAAGGGGGCGCAGGGCACAGATACGCAGTATTTT. Translated: CASKGAQGTDTQYF.

The gene calls are TRBV5-8 and TRBJ1-4; weak D call: TRBD1 (6 bases). This CDR3 is built from 11 residues. Trimming left V 4 bases short and J 15 bases short, with 13 bases between. CDR1 is SGHTS, CDR2 YDEGEE, per germline. The CDR3 bases are TGTGCCAGCAGCCCTCGGGGACAATTGTTTTTT. Residues: CASSPRGQLFF.

V gene TRBV7-6 combines with J gene TRBJ2-7, with a tentative D call TRBD2 (6 bases). The V gene's germline CDR1 is SGHVS and CDR2 FNYEAQ. The V end lost 5 bases, the J end lost 4 bases, and 12 bases lay between the germline ends. The CDR3 contains 13 residues. CDR3 coding DNA: TGTGCCAGCAGCAGGGACTCCCCATACGAGCAGTACTTC. It specifies CASSRDSPYEQYF.

V is TRBV10-2 and J is TRBJ1-2; D perhaps matches TRBD1 (5 bases). Trimming left V 2 bases short and J 5 bases short, with 9 bases between. The CDR3 loop spans 13 amino acids. The germline CDR1 and CDR2 sequences are WSHSY and SAAADI. The CDR3 DNA reads as TGCGCCAGCAGTGAGGGGGCGAGGTATGGCTACACCTTC. It specifies CASSEGARYGYTF.

The chain joins TRBV2 to TRBJ1-1, with D uncertain. The CDR3 is 12 residues long. Trimming removed 1 base from V and 9 bases from J, with 9 bases in between. Germline V lookup: CDR1 SNHLY, CDR2 FYNNEI. DNA for the CDR3: TGTGCCAGCAGTGAAGTCCCTGGGAAAGCTTTCTTT. Its protein product is CASSEVPGKAFF.

V is TRBV2 and J is TRBJ2-3; 8 bases line up with TRBD1. There are 13 residues in the CDR3. V dropped 7 bases and J dropped 5; count of bases not matched to a gene: 5. Germline V CDR1 and CDR2: SNHLY, FYNNEI. Written as DNA, the CDR3 is TGTGCCAGCATTGGACAGGGTATAGATACGCAGTATTTT. It translates to CASIGQGIDTQYF.

The rearrangement joins TRBV2 to TRBJ1-1; D may be TRBD1 (6 bases). Germline CDR1 reads SNHLY; CDR2 reads FYNNEI. Trimming took off 6 bases at V and 1 base at J, with 12 bases between the two ends. This CDR3 comprises 14 residues. The CDR3 sequence is CASRTGTPNTEAFF. In DNA, the CDR3 is TGTGCCAGCAGGACCGGGACACCGAACACTGAAGCTTTCTTT.

This clone was picked up a small number of times. V and J are TRBV14 and TRBJ2-7, with TRBD1 matching 8 bases. The CDR3 is made up of 13 amino acids. Germline V gives CDR1 SGHDN, CDR2 FVKESK. The junction had 7 bases not matched to a gene; V was cut back by 5 bases and J by 7 bases. CDR3 in amino acids: CASSVGTGGEQYF. For the CDR3, the DNA is TGTGCCAGCAGCGTAGGGACAGGCGGGGAGCAGTACTTC.

V is TRBV29-1 and J is TRBJ1-1; 8 bases match TRBD1. V trimming: 7 bases; J trimming: 7 bases; junction bases outside the gene matches: 11. The CDR3 has 13 amino acids. The germline V gene has CDR1 SQVTM and CDR2 ANQGSEA. The CDR3, as DNA: TGCAGCGCCCAAGGCGGTGGACAGGGTGAAGCTTTCTTT. Residues: CSAQGGGQGEAFF.

The chain uses TRBV19 and TRBJ2-3; 11 nucleotides match TRBD2. CDR3 length: 17 residues. Looked up from germline, CDR1 is LNHDA and CDR2 is SQIVND (reference sequence). With V trimmed by 3 bases and J by 7 bases, 12 bases remained unmatched. The CDR3 coding sequence is TGTGCCAGTAGTATTTCCCGGACTAGCGGGTTGGGGAATACGCAGTATTTT. Amino acids: CASSISRTSGLGNTQYF.

The chain uses TRBV5-1 and TRBJ2-1, with 14 bases aligning to TRBD2. The CDR3 runs to 16 residues. V shed 1 base and J 6 bases; nucleotides not matched to a gene: 3. The germline V gene encodes CDR1 SGHRS and CDR2 YFSETQ. In DNA, the CDR3 is TGCGCCAGCAGCTTGTACGGGACTAGCGGGAGCAATGAGCAGTTCTTC. Protein product: CASSLYGTSGSNEQFF.

The chain employs TRBV7-9 and TRBJ2-2, with no clear D. In germline, CDR1 is SEHNR, CDR2 FQNEAQ (reference sequence). The CDR3 covers 14 residues. The V end lost 5 bases, the J end lost 1 base, and 8 bases lay between the germline ends. CDR3 region: CASSPFLNTGELFF. For the CDR3, the DNA is TGTGCCAGCAGCCCATTCCTGAACACCGGGGAGCTGTTTTTT.

The chain combines TRBV15 with TRBJ1-4, with D unclear. From germline, CDR1 is LNHNV and CDR2 YYDKDF (reference sequence). CDR3 length: 14 amino acids. With 0 bases removed from V and 4 bases from J, the gap between germline ends came to 6 bases. CDR3 residues: CATSREGINEKLFF. CDR3 nucleotide sequence: TGTGCCACCAGCAGAGAAGGGATTAATGAAAAACTGTTTTTT. The whole variable domain, filled in from reference TRBV15 and TRBJ1-4, reads DAMVIQNPRYQVTQFGKPVTLSCSQTLNHNVMYWYQQKSSQAPKLLFHYYDKDFNNEADTPDNFQSRRPNTSFCFLDIRSPGLGDTAMYLCATSREGINEKLFFGSGTQLSVL.

The rearrangement uses TRBV10-1 and TRBJ2-3, with D possibly called TRBD1 or TRBD2 (5 bases each). The CDR3 has 16 amino acids. Trimming cost V 0 bases and J 3 bases, with 13 bases left between them. Germline assignment: CDR1 WNHNN and CDR2 SYGVQD (reference sequence). CDR3 nucleotides: TGCGCCAGCAGTGAGTCGTACCGGGGCAGTACAGATACGCAGTATTTT. Translated: CASSESYRGSTDTQYF.

CDR3 DNA sequence: TGCGCCAGCAGCTTGCCTGGAAACACCATATATTTT. Encoded protein: CASSLPGNTIYF. J is TRBJ1-3 and V is TRBV5-1; D gene unclear. The CDR3 totals 12 residues. V was shortened by 1 base and J by 2 bases, with 1 base between the two germline ends. Germline CDR1 and CDR2: SGHRS and YFSETQ.